What follows describes a single TCR beta chain. Germline CDR1 and CDR2: SGDLS and YYNGEE. J was trimmed by 4 bases and V by 4 bases; bases with no gene match: 5. The length of the CDR3 is 14 residues. These data are taken from a study of patients and donors after allogeneic stem cell transplantation. TCRdb processed the RT-PCR reads anew with MiXCR; each CDR3 protein has one entry. The sample gives 70,000 to 100,000 distinct CDR3 sequences, approximately 5.2% of which show up once; about 3% is in the top ten. The chain employs TRBV9 and TRBJ1-5, with 7 bases matching TRBD1. Sequenced material: blood, either unsorted or a sorted T cell fraction (not recorded which). This clonotype originated in a human donor who was either an allogeneic HSCT recipient or a stem cell or donor lymphocyte infusion donor (not recorded which). It is not recorded whose cells these are; they may come from a transplant donor. The DNA of the CDR3 is TGTGCCAGCAGCCTGGGGACAGTTAATCAGCCCCAGCATTTT. Translation gives CASSLGTVNQPQHF.